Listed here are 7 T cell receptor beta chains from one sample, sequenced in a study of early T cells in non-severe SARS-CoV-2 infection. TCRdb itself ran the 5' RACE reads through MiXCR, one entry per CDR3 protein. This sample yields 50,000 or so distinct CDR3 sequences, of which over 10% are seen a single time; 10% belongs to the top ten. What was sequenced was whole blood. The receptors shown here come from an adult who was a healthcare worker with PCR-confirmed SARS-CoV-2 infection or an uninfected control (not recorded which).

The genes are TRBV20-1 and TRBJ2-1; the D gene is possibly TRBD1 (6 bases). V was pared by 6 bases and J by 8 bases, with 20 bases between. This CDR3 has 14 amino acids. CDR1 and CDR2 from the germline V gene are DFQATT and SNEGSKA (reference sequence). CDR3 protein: CSANVPGAGDEQFF. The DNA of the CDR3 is TGCAGTGCAAACGTCCCCGGAGCAGGGGATGAGCAGTTCTTC.

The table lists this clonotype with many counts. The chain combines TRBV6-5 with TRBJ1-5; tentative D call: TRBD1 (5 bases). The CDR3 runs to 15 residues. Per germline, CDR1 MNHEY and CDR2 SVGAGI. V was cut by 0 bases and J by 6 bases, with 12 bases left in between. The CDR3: CASSYSSSGFQPQHF. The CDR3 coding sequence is TGTGCCAGCAGTTACTCGAGTTCAGGGTTTCAGCCCCAGCATTTT.

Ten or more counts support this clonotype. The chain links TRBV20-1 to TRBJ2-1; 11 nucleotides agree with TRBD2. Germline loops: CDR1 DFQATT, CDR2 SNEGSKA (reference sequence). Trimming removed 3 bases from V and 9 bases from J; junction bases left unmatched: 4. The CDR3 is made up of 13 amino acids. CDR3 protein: CSARTSGKVEQFF. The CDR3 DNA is TGCAGTGCTAGGACTAGCGGGAAGGTTGAGCAGTTCTTC.

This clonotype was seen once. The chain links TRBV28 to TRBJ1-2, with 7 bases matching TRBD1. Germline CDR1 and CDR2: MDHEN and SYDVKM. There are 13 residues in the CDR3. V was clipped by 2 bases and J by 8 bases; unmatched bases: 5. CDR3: CASSLGTVLGYTF. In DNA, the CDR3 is TGTGCCAGCAGTTTAGGGACAGTGCTCGGCTACACCTTC.

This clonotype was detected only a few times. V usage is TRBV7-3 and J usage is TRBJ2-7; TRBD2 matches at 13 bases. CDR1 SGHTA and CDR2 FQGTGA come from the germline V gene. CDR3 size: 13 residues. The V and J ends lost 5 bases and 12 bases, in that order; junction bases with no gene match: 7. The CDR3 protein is CASSPGLAGDPYF. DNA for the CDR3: TGTGCCAGCAGCCCCGGACTAGCGGGGGACCCGTACTTC.

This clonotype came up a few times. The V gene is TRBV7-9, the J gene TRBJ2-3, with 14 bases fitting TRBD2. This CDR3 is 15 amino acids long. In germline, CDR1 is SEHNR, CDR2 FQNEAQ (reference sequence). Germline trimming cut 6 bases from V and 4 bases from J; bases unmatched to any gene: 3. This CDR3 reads CASRRLAGGPDTQYF. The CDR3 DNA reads TGTGCCAGCAGACGACTAGCGGGGGGGCCAGATACGCAGTATTTT. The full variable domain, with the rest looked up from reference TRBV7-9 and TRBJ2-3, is DTGVSQNPRHKITKRGQNVTFRCDPISEHNRLYWYRQTLGQGPEFLTYFQNEAQLEKSRLLSDRFSAERPKGSFSTLEIQRTEQGDSAMYLCASRRLAGGPDTQYFGPGTRLTVL.

The CDR3 coding sequence is TGTGCCAGCAGTTTGTGGGCAACTAATGAAAAACTGTTTTTT. Residues: CASSLWATNEKLFF. This sequence joins TRBV12-3 or TRBV12-4 and TRBJ1-4; D is unclear. Trimming cost V 3 bases and J 0 bases, with 5 bases left between them. CDR3 length: 14 residues.